These 23 T cell receptor beta chains came from one sample sequenced in a study of T-cell memory formation after mild COVID-19. TCRdb reanalysed the 5' RACE reads using MiXCR and keeps one entry per CDR3 protein. The sample lists 550,000 to 650,000 distinct CDR3 sequences; roughly 17% were seen once. The sequencing sample was made of PBMCs or a T cell subset sorted from them (not recorded which). All receptors come from an adult woman who had mild COVID-19 (a few samples of this study predate the infection). Cell type and time point are not known.

This clonotype has more than one count but fewer than ten. The genes are TRBV20-1 and TRBJ2-1; D perhaps matches TRBD2 (5 bases). The CDR3 extends over 13 amino acids. Trimming pared 3 bases from V and 8 bases from J, leaving 14 bases between. CDR1 and CDR2 (germline): DFQATT, SNEGSKA (reference sequence). CDR3 in amino acids: CSASLRVTDEQFF. The CDR3 region has the DNA TGCAGTGCTAGTTTGCGGGTTACCGATGAGCAGTTCTTC.

This clonotype showed up just a few times. V gene TRBV10-3 combines with J gene TRBJ2-1; TRBD2 agrees at 8 bases. The CDR3 runs 16 residues. Germline values: CDR1 ENHRY, CDR2 SYGVKD. V lost 2 bases, J lost 9 bases, and 12 bases stayed unmatched. The CDR3 spells CAISEVLSGTGGEQFF. DNA of the CDR3: TGTGCCATCAGTGAGGTCCTTAGCGGGACCGGGGGTGAGCAGTTCTTC.

V gene TRBV7-6 combines with J gene TRBJ1-2; possibly TRBD1 for D (6 bases). The CDR3 has 14 amino acids. V dropped 4 bases and J dropped 0 bases, with 9 bases sitting between them. The germline gives CDR1 SGHVS, CDR2 FNYEAQ. The CDR3, as DNA: TGTGCCAGCAGCTCCGGGACATCTAACTATGGCTACACCTTC. Its protein product is CASSSGTSNYGYTF.

The V and J genes are TRBV29-1 and TRBJ1-1; 12 nucleotides line up with TRBD1. Germline V gives CDR1 SQVTM, CDR2 ANQGSEA. This CDR3 comprises 12 residues. The ends lost 7 bases at V and 10 bases at J; junction bases unmatched: 7. The CDR3 sequence: CSGGTGGPGAFF. The CDR3 nucleotides are TGCAGCGGAGGGACAGGGGGCCCCGGAGCTTTCTTT.

The DNA of the CDR3 is TGTGCCAGCAGTTCACAGGGGTCTGGGGAGCAGTACTTC. Protein: CASSSQGSGEQYF. The chain has TRBV27 and TRBJ2-7, with 7 positions matching TRBD1. Trimming cost V 4 bases and J 7 bases; bases outside gene matches: 7. The germline V gene encodes CDR1 MNHEY and CDR2 SMNVEV (reference sequence). The CDR3 is made up of 13 amino acids.

This clonotype came up many times. The genes are TRBV12-3 or TRBV12-4 and TRBJ1-2; D unresolved. The CDR3 consists of 12 residues. With 5 bases removed from V and 5 bases from J, the gap between germline ends came to 9 bases. The CDR3 nucleotides are TGTGCCAGCAGTCCCACCGGGTATGGCTACACCTTC. Translation gives CASSPTGYGYTF.

This clonotype showed up just a few times. This chain links TRBV11-3 with TRBJ2-3; D remains unclear. The CDR3 extends over 17 amino acids. CDR1 and CDR2 (germline): SGHNT, YENEEA. V gave up 2 bases and J gave up 2 bases, with 17 bases separating them. The CDR3: CASSLSLMAATTDTQYF. In DNA form, the CDR3 reads TGTGCCAGCAGCTTATCCCTGATGGCGGCTACCACAGATACGCAGTATTTT. Complete variable domain (other parts from reference TRBV11-3 and TRBJ2-3): EAGVVQSPRYKIIEKKQPVAFWCNPISGHNTLYWYLQNLGQGPELLIRYENEEAVDDSQLPKDRFSAERLKGVDSTLKIQPAELGDSAVYLCASSLSLMAATTDTQYFGPGTRLTVL.

This clonotype was seen a handful of times. The genes are TRBV9 and TRBJ2-2; no clear D. Germline V gene sequence: CDR1 SGDLS, CDR2 YYNGEE. Trimming took 1 base from V and 10 from J, leaving 8 bases between them. This CDR3 is 12 amino acids long. The CDR3 sequence: CASSVRVVELFF. For the CDR3, the DNA is TGTGCCAGCAGCGTAAGGGTCGTGGAGCTGTTTTTT.

The V call is TRBV2, the J call TRBJ2-7; D remains ambiguous. The CDR3 is made up of 15 amino acids. Trimming pared 2 bases from V and 3 bases from J, leaving 14 bases between. Germline lookup yields CDR1 SNHLY and CDR2 FYNNEI. The CDR3 nucleotides are TGTGCCAGCAGTGAATCATGGTTCTCCGGCTACGAGCAGTACTTC. Its protein product is CASSESWFSGYEQYF.

This sequence joins TRBV5-1 and TRBJ2-5, with D uncertain. V shed 0 bases and J shed 4 bases, with 7 bases lying between them. The germline V gene has CDR1 SGHRS and CDR2 YFSETQ. The CDR3 is 13 residues long. In nucleotides, the CDR3 is TGCGCCAGCAGCTTGGGAATGAGAGAGACCCAGTACTTC. It yields the protein CASSLGMRETQYF.

The V gene is TRBV11-2, the J gene TRBJ2-7; 8 bases are a match to TRBD1. Losses at the gene ends were 3 bases for V and 6 bases for J; bases not matched to a gene: 7. CDR3 length: 14 residues. Germline lookup yields CDR1 SGHAT and CDR2 FQNNGV. For the CDR3, the DNA is TGTGCCAGCAGCTTCGGACAGGGCCCAAGCGAGCAGTACTTC. Translating gives CASSFGQGPSEQYF.

In this sample, this clonotype turned up a few times. The gene calls are TRBV11-2 and TRBJ1-2; D gene unclear. The germline CDR1 and CDR2 sequences are SGHAT and FQNNGV. Deletions cut 0 bases from V and 3 bases from J, with 11 bases between. This CDR3 contains 15 residues. The CDR3 region is CASSLEVSGYYGYTF. CDR3 DNA: TGTGCCAGCAGCTTAGAGGTTTCGGGGTACTATGGCTACACCTTC.

This sequence joins TRBV5-1 and TRBJ2-1, with TRBD2 identical over 11 bases. Germline V gene lookup returns CDR1 SGHRS and CDR2 YFSETQ. The V gene end was trimmed by 2 bases and the J gene end by 2 bases; junction bases not matched to a gene: 9. The length of the CDR3 is 18 residues. CDR3 region: CASSLRTSGSGPYNEQFF. In DNA form, the CDR3 reads TGCGCCAGCAGCTTACGTACTAGCGGGAGTGGCCCCTACAATGAGCAGTTCTTC. The full variable domain, completed using reference TRBV5-1 and TRBJ2-1, is KAGVTQTPRYLIKTRGQQVTLSCSPISGHRSVSWYQQTPGQGLQFLFEYFSETQRNKGNFPGRFSGRQFSNSRSEMNVSTLELGDSALYLCASSLRTSGSGPYNEQFFGPGTRLTVL.

Only one count was recorded for this clonotype. This chain joins TRBV9 and TRBJ2-1; TRBD2 agrees at 7 bases. The V gene's germline CDR1 is SGDLS and CDR2 YYNGEE. The CDR3 spans 17 residues. V shed 0 bases and J 0 bases; nucleotides not matched to a gene: 6. DNA of the CDR3: TGTGCCAGCAGCGTAGGTCCCAGCGGGGACTCCTACAATGAGCAGTTCTTC. This gives the protein CASSVGPSGDSYNEQFF.

The V and J genes are TRBV30 and TRBJ2-2; D perhaps matches TRBD1 (5 bases). Trimming removed 8 bases from V and 4 bases from J, with 14 bases in between. The CDR3 is made up of 13 amino acids. Germline CDR1 is GTSNPN and CDR2 is SVGIG (reference sequence). The DNA for the CDR3 is TGTGCCGGGCGCAGGGTAATCACCGGGGAGCTGTTTTTT. Protein product: CAGRRVITGELFF.

This clonotype appeared once. The chain carries TRBV5-5 and TRBJ2-7, with 11 bases that match TRBD1. The trim removed 5 bases at V and 5 bases at J, leaving 9 bases unmatched. The CDR3 totals 15 residues. Germline V CDR1 and CDR2: SGHKS, YYEKEE (reference sequence). The CDR3 DNA reads TGTGCCAGCAGAACCGGGACAGGGGGTTGGGACGAGCAGTACTTC. It encodes CASRTGTGGWDEQYF.

Ten or more counts support this clonotype. The J gene is TRBJ1-1, the V gene TRBV6-5; weak D call: TRBD1 (5 bases). Germline-derived CDR1 and CDR2 are MNHEY and SVGAGI. V was cut by 0 bases and J by 9 bases, with 14 bases left in between. This CDR3 contains 14 residues. The CDR3 reads CASSYSDSPWQAFF. The CDR3 nucleotides read TGTGCCAGCAGTTACTCCGACAGCCCCTGGCAAGCTTTCTTT.

This clonotype was seen many times. The genes are TRBV20-1 and TRBJ2-7; 9 nucleotides match TRBD2. The junction had 3 bases not matched to a gene; V was cut back by 2 bases and J by 1 base. CDR1 is DFQATT, CDR2 SNEGSKA, per germline (reference sequence). This CDR3 is built from 14 residues. CDR3 in amino acids: CSARRSGGSYEQYF. The CDR3, as DNA: TGCAGTGCTAGACGTAGCGGGGGTTCCTACGAGCAGTACTTC.

V and J are TRBV20-1 and TRBJ2-1; D gene ambiguous. Germline V gene data show CDR1 as DFQATT and CDR2 as SNEGSKA (reference sequence). V lost 1 base and J 0 bases, leaving 16 bases between the germline ends. The CDR3 is 17 residues long. The DNA of the CDR3 is TGCAGTGCTAGAGCCCCGACGGCGGTCAGCTCCTACAATGAGCAGTTCTTC. Translating gives CSARAPTAVSSYNEQFF.

The V call is TRBV20-1, the J call TRBJ1-5; D gene uncertain. The V end was cut by 1 base, the J end by 6 bases, with 4 bases between. CDR3 length equals 11 residues. Germline CDR1 DFQATT, CDR2 SNEGSKA (reference sequence). This chain's CDR3 is CSARGVQPQHF. The CDR3 coding sequence is TGCAGTGCTAGAGGGGTTCAGCCCCAGCATTTT.

The gene calls are TRBV4-3 and TRBJ2-7, with 9 bases matching TRBD2. The V and J ends lost 1 base and 6 bases, in that order; junction bases with no gene match: 7. CDR1 is LGHNA, CDR2 YSLEER, per germline. The CDR3 runs 15 residues. Here the CDR3 DNA reads TGCGCCAGCAGCCAAGCGGCTAGCGGGAACATCGAGCAGTACTTC. It specifies CASSQAASGNIEQYF.

About this clonotype: The junction does not match germline at one end; this may be a read error. The chain carries TRBV7-8 and TRBJ1-5, with D possibly being TRBD1 (5 bases). Germline V CDR1 and CDR2: SGHVS, FQNEAQ. The CDR3 extends over 15 amino acids. The CDR3 DNA reads TGTGCCAGCAGCTTAGTCGGGACTGAAAATCAGCCCAAGCATTTT. It yields the protein CASSLVGTENQPKHF.

This clonotype was recorded a few times. This chain links TRBV6-5 with TRBJ2-3, with D uncertain. The CDR3 consists of 15 residues. Trimming removed 0 bases from V and 1 base from J, with 8 bases in between. Germline CDR1 and CDR2: MNHEY and SVGAGI. The CDR3 is CASSYSSAGTDTQYF. The CDR3, as DNA: TGTGCCAGCAGTTACTCCTCGGCGGGCACAGATACGCAGTATTTT.